This T cell receptor (beta chain) was sequenced in a study of T cells in Graves' hyperthyroidism and ophthalmopathy. Turning to this clonotype: What it binds is unknown.

The authors deemed Graves' hyperthyroidism stable absent ophthalmopathy progression within 18 months. Disease duration under 2 months; hyperthyroidism patients were aged 18 to 65. Whole-study results and caveats: In validation, the model predicted ophthalmopathy. These predictions came a median around 5.9 months before onset.

Template material for amplifying TCR beta CDR3 regions consisted of RNA transcripts. The HTBI set primed first-round TCR CDR3 RT-PCR. TCRdb independently ran MiXCR on the multiplex PCR reads; one entry per CDR3 protein. The repertoire holds 600,000 to 650,000 distinct CDR3 sequences, with 15% to 20% as singletons. Germline CDR1 reads SNHLY; CDR2 reads FYNNEI. This CDR3 comprises 13 residues. V was trimmed by 5 bases and J by 8 bases, leaving 15 bases between them. The sample taken for sequencing was blood. The chain joins TRBV2 to TRBJ1-2, with D perhaps matching TRBD1 (6 bases). This TCR derives from a woman aged 30 to 39 with Graves' hyperthyroidism. The CDR3 reads CASSLQGLRGYTF. In DNA form, the CDR3 reads TGTGCCAGCAGTTTACAGGGCCTGAGGGGCTACACCTTC.